The 10 T cell receptor beta chains below were found in one sample sequenced in a study of shared clonotypes between healthy human individuals. Assay used: immunoSEQ multiplex PCR; TCRdb lists only in-frame clones, some missing. Among 2 million to 2.5 million clones, 95% were seen once, and the ten largest hold around 0.13%. Sequencing was done on a sample of naive CD4+ T cells sorted from blood. Described subset: CD45RA+ positively selected. The receptors originated from a man aged 18 to 30 in good health.

The chain has TRBV10-3 and TRBJ2-1, with TRBD1 matching over 7 bases. The CDR3 runs to 12 residues. Germline V CDR1 and CDR2: ENHRY, SYGVKD. The V and J ends lost 4 bases and 8 bases, in that order; junction bases with no gene match: 2. Here the CDR3 DNA reads TGTGCCATCAGTGCTGACAGGGATGAGCAGTTCTTC. It specifies CAISADRDEQFF.

The V gene is TRBV30, the J gene TRBJ2-5, with TRBD1 matching 7 bases. Germline-derived CDR1 and CDR2 are GTSNPN and SVGIG (reference sequence). The ends lost 4 bases at V and 8 bases at J; junction bases unmatched: 13. The CDR3 loop spans 14 amino acids. DNA of the CDR3: TGTGCCTGGAACCGGTTGCAGGGGGACGGAACCCAGTACTTC. Protein: CAWNRLQGDGTQYF.

This clone was seen once. Other nucleotide sequences from this sample produce the same CDR3. This chain uses TRBV5-1 with TRBJ1-2; 9 bases are a match to TRBD1. CDR1 SGHRS and CDR2 YFSETQ come from the germline V gene. The V and J ends lost 5 bases and 3 bases, in that order; junction bases with no gene match: 5. This CDR3 contains 14 residues. The CDR3 DNA follows: TGCGCCAGCAGTGTGGACAGGGGTGACTATGGCTACACCTTC. It yields the protein CASSVDRGDYGYTF.

V and J are TRBV11-2 and TRBJ1-2; D is unclear. Per germline, CDR1 SGHAT and CDR2 FQNNGV. With 5 bases removed from V and 7 bases from J, the gap between germline ends came to 11 bases. The CDR3 is 12 residues long. In nucleotides, the CDR3 is TGTGCCAGCAGCCCGATAGGTCTTGGCTACACCTTC. It codes for CASSPIGLGYTF.

On this clone itself: Other DNA sequences in this sample translate to the same CDR3. The CDR3 sequence: CASSNRSDRAGIIQYF. The DNA of the CDR3 is TGTGCCAGCAGCAATCGATCGGACAGGGCGGGCATCATTCAGTACTTC. This chain connects TRBV7-9 to TRBJ2-4; 8 positions match TRBD1. The CDR3 length is 16 residues. V was clipped by 5 bases and J by 9 bases; unmatched bases: 15. Germline loops: CDR1 SEHNR, CDR2 FQNEAQ (reference sequence). Full variable domain (outside the CDR3, taken from reference TRBV7-9 and TRBJ2-4): DTGVSQNPRHKITKRGQNVTFRCDPISEHNRLYWYRQTLGQGPEFLTYFQNEAQLEKSRLLSDRFSAERPKGSFSTLEIQRTEQGDSAMYLCASSNRSDRAGIIQYFGAGTRLSVL.

This chain uses TRBV2 with TRBJ1-5; D remains ambiguous. CDR1 SNHLY and CDR2 FYNNEI come from the germline V gene. The CDR3 runs to 14 residues. Trimming took off 6 bases at V and 2 bases at J, with 11 bases between the two ends. CDR3 amino acids: CASREQLGNQPQHF. CDR3 DNA sequence: TGTGCCAGCAGGGAACAGTTGGGCAATCAGCCCCAGCATTTT.

The V call is TRBV19, the J call TRBJ2-5; 7 bases fit TRBD2. CDR3 size: 15 residues. Trimming cost V 4 bases and J 4 bases; bases outside gene matches: 9. From germline, CDR1 is LNHDA and CDR2 SQIVND (reference sequence). The CDR3 sequence is CASSTHGGTGETQYF. The CDR3 DNA is TGTGCCAGTAGTACCCACGGGGGGACGGGAGAGACCCAGTACTTC.

The chain uses TRBV30 and TRBJ1-2; D gene uncertain. Germline lookup yields CDR1 GTSNPN and CDR2 SVGIG (reference sequence). V was trimmed by 0 bases and J by 4 bases, leaving 6 bases between them. The CDR3 is made up of 12 amino acids. The CDR3 sequence: CAWSVRLYGYTF. Here the CDR3 DNA reads TGTGCCTGGAGTGTCCGCCTCTATGGCTACACCTTC.

This chain joins TRBV5-1 and TRBJ1-2, with 8 bases identical to TRBD1. Germline trimming cut 0 bases from V and 6 bases from J; bases unmatched to any gene: 4. The CDR3 runs to 14 residues. Germline-derived CDR1 and CDR2 are SGHRS and YFSETQ. The chain's CDR3 is CASSLEPTGDGYTF. DNA of the CDR3: TGCGCCAGCAGCTTGGAGCCGACAGGGGATGGCTACACCTTC.

The gene calls are TRBV5-6 and TRBJ1-2; a possible D gene is TRBD1 (5 bases). CDR3 size: 14 residues. Germline CDR1 and CDR2: SGHDT and YYEEEE. Trimming left V 4 bases short and J 8 bases short, with 18 bases between. Here the CDR3 DNA reads TGTGCCAGCAGCCCCCCCGGGGCCCCGGGAGGCTACACCTTC. Protein sequence: CASSPPGAPGGYTF. Supplemented by reference TRBV5-6 and TRBJ1-2, the full variable domain reads DAGVTQSPTHLIKTRGQQVTLRCSPKSGHDTVSWYQQALGQGPQFIFQYYEEEERQRGNFPDRFSGHQFPNYSSELNVNALLLGDSALYLCASSPPGAPGGYTFGSGTRLTVV.